This T cell receptor beta chain emerged from a study of vaccination and CD4 T cells after COVID-19. This clonotype appeared a few times. Its antigen remains unknown. The study sequenced cultured CD4+ T cell DNA using the Oncomine TCR Beta short-read assay. MiXCR, run by TCRdb on the PCR reads, gives a single entry per CDR3 protein. The sample yields about 25,000 distinct CDR3 sequences, under 40% seen once. J gave up 0 bases and V 6 bases, and 14 bases lay outside the gene matches. Germline CDR1 LNHDA, CDR2 SQIVND (reference sequence). This CDR3 comprises 17 residues. Time point in this sample: late sampling 161 to 241 days after vaccination in a few convalescent patients. Treatment denoted: 10-day PBMC culture with coronavirus spike peptide pools or control peptides (ViraFEST assay).

The material sequenced was CD4+ T cells from blood, cultured in vitro, taken about 7 months after SARS-CoV-2 vaccination. The V and J genes are TRBV19 and TRBJ2-7; TRBD1 matches 7 bases. The sequence derives from a human donor who had recovered from COVID-19. DNA of the CDR3: TGTGCCAGTAGGGGGGACAGATTACTCTGGAGCTCCTACGAGCAGTACTTC. This encodes CASRGDRLLWSSYEQYF.